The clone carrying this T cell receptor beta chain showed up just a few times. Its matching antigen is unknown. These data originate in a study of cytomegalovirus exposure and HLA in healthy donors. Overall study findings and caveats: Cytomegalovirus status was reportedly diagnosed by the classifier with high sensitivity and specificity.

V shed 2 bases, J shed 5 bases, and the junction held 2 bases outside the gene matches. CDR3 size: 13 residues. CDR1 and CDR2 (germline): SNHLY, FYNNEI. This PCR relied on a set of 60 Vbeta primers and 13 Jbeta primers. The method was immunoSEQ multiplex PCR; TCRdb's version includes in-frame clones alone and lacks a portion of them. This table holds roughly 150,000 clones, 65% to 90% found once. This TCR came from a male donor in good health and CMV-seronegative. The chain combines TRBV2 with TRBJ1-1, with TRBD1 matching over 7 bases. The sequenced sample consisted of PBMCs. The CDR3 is CASSERGRTEAFF. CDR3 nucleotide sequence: TGTGCCAGCAGTGAAAGGGGGCGGACTGAAGCTTTCTTT.